This passage covers 25 T cell receptor beta chains from one sample sequenced in a study of T cell responses to AZD1222 COVID-19 vaccine. TCRdb's table, derived via immunoSEQ multiplex PCR, lists solely in-frame clones and lacks some. The sample consists of 120,000 or so clones, 90% of them appearing once. Sequenced material: peripheral blood, taken on day 0 of AZD1222 vaccination. Source of these receptors: an adult in good health.

The chain employs TRBV6-2 or TRBV6-3 and TRBJ2-7; 9 bases align to TRBD2. The CDR3 is 14 residues long. Losses at the gene ends were 0 bases for V and 4 bases for J; bases not matched to a gene: 1. Germline CDR1 MNHEY, CDR2 SVGEGT. The CDR3 DNA sequence: TGTGCCAGCAGTTACTCTAGCGGGAGTTACGAGCAGTACTTC. Its protein is CASSYSSGSYEQYF.

The CDR3 protein is CASSLGGGQETQYF. For the CDR3, the DNA is TGTGCCAGCAGCTTGGGCGGGGGACAAGAGACCCAGTACTTC. The V and J genes are TRBV5-8 and TRBJ2-5, with 7 bases that match TRBD2. The CDR3 is 14 residues long. CDR1 and CDR2 (germline): SGHTS, YDEGEE. The V segment lost 0 bases and the J segment 2 bases; nucleotides outside the gene matches: 1.

CDR3 DNA sequence: TGTGCCAGCAGTGGGCAGGGTCGCCAAGAGACCCAGTACTTC. Amino acid sequence: CASSGQGRQETQYF. The chain recombines TRBV6-2 or TRBV6-3 with TRBJ2-5, with D tentatively TRBD1 (5 bases). CDR1 MNHEY and CDR2 SVGEGT come from the germline V gene. The V gene lost 5 bases and the J gene lost 1 base, with 11 bases spanning the gap. The CDR3 has 14 residues.

The chain joins TRBV29-1 to TRBJ1-2, with 9 bases identical to TRBD1. The V segment lost 2 bases and the J segment 4 bases; nucleotides outside the gene matches: 2. The length of the CDR3 is 13 residues. CDR1 and CDR2 (germline): SQVTM, ANQGSEA. Here the CDR3 reads CSVELDRGYGYTF. DNA of the CDR3: TGCAGCGTTGAATTGGACAGGGGCTATGGCTACACCTTC.

This clone was detected only once. The V call is TRBV12-3 or TRBV12-4, the J call TRBJ2-1; a weak D match, TRBD2 (5 bases). V dropped 2 bases and J dropped 14 bases, with 10 bases sitting between them. This CDR3 contains 11 residues. The CDR3 protein is CASSLSREKFF. In DNA, the CDR3 is TGTGCCAGCAGTTTATCTCGGGAAAAGTTCTTC.

The chain joins TRBV3-1 (or the pseudogene TRBV3-2) to TRBJ2-7, with D perhaps TRBD1 (5 bases). The CDR3 totals 14 residues. CDR1 LGHDT and CDR2 YNNKEL come from the germline V gene (reference sequence). Between the trimmed V and J ends, which lost 1 base and 2 bases, there was a span of 9 bases. This chain's CDR3 is CASSQVAGTYEQYF. CDR3 nucleotide sequence: TGTGCCAGCAGCCAAGTCGCAGGGACCTACGAGCAGTACTTC.

This clone was observed a handful of times. This chain joins TRBV3-1 (or the pseudogene TRBV3-2) and TRBJ2-7; D is perhaps TRBD1 (6 bases). Germline lookup yields CDR1 LGHDT and CDR2 YNNKEL (reference sequence). The CDR3 is 16 amino acids. V was clipped by 0 bases and J by 0 bases, with 12 bases between them. The chain's CDR3 is CASSQDPRTDSYEQYF. CDR3 coding DNA: TGTGCCAGCAGCCAAGATCCCAGGACAGACTCCTACGAGCAGTACTTC.

V gene TRBV6-5 combines with J gene TRBJ1-5; D ambiguous. The CDR3 contains 15 residues. The V and J ends lost 8 bases and 1 base respectively, with 15 bases between them. Germline loops: CDR1 MNHEY, CDR2 SVGAGI. In DNA, the CDR3 is TGTGCCAGCGTCTCCATAGCGGGGAGCAATCAGCCCCAGCATTTT. It is translated as CASVSIAGSNQPQHF.

The chain recombines TRBV28 with TRBJ2-7, with a possible D match to TRBD1 (6 bases). The CDR3 contains 12 residues. Per germline, CDR1 MDHEN and CDR2 SYDVKM. The V end lost 6 bases, the J end lost 6 bases, and 12 bases lay between the germline ends. The CDR3 nucleotides read TGTGCCAGCAGCAAAACAGGGAGCGAGCAGTACTTC. Translating it yields CASSKTGSEQYF.

The sample holds one count of this clone. V and J are TRBV29-1 and TRBJ2-2, with TRBD2 matching over 11 bases. The J segment lost 4 bases and the V segment lost 7 bases, leaving 5 bases of the junction unmatched. Germline V gives CDR1 SQVTM, CDR2 ANQGSEA. The CDR3 totals 14 residues. The CDR3 bases are TGCAGCGACAGACTAGCGGGAAGCACCGGGGAGCTGTTTTTT. It is translated as CSDRLAGSTGELFF.

As DNA, the CDR3 is TGCGCCAGCAGCTTAAGTGGGCTAGCGGGCTACCAAGAGACCCAGTACTTC. Protein product: CASSLSGLAGYQETQYF. The V gene is TRBV4-1, the J gene TRBJ2-5, with 8 bases that match TRBD2. V shed 5 bases, J shed 0 bases, and the junction held 11 bases outside the gene matches. CDR3 length equals 17 residues. CDR1 and CDR2 (germline): MGHRA, YSYEKL.

This chain uses TRBV11-2 with TRBJ2-7; 7 nucleotides line up with TRBD1. V was pared by 5 bases and J by 2 bases, with 9 bases of the junction left unmatched. The germline V gene has CDR1 SGHAT and CDR2 FQNNGV. The CDR3 length is 15 residues. DNA for the CDR3: TGTGCCAGCAGCACTGGACAGGCCTTTCCCTACGAGCAGTACTTC. Amino acids: CASSTGQAFPYEQYF.

About this clone: A read error may produce the germline difference seen at one junction end. V usage is TRBV5-4 and J usage is TRBJ2-2; 9 nucleotides line up with TRBD1. Germline CDR1 and CDR2: SGHNT and YYREEE (reference sequence). The CDR3 is 17 amino acids. CDR3 amino acids: CASTSGQGSTNTGELFF. CDR3 nucleotides: TGTGCCAGCACCTCGGGACAGGGTAGTACGAACACCGGGGAGCTATTTTTT.

J is TRBJ1-5 and V is TRBV19, with D possibly TRBD1 on 5 matching bases. Germline loops: CDR1 LNHDA, CDR2 SQIVND (reference sequence). V lost 5 bases and J lost 7, with 15 bases in between. CDR3 size: 14 residues. CDR3 sequence reads: CASSEQGWFQPQHF. The CDR3 DNA sequence: TGTGCCAGTAGTGAGCAGGGTTGGTTCCAGCCCCAGCATTTT.

V and J are TRBV27 and TRBJ2-3; D is ambiguous. Germline V lookup: CDR1 MNHEY, CDR2 SMNVEV (reference sequence). Trimming took 5 bases from V and 0 from J, leaving 15 bases between them. CDR3 length: 16 residues. DNA for the CDR3: TGTGCCAGCAGTCCCCGCCGGGCGGCTAGCACAGATACGCAGTATTTT. It codes for CASSPRRAASTDTQYF.

The rearrangement joins TRBV5-1 to TRBJ2-3; 8 nucleotides line up with TRBD1. This CDR3 is built from 15 residues. The V gene's germline CDR1 is SGHRS and CDR2 YFSETQ. The J segment lost 2 bases and the V segment lost 4 bases, leaving 6 bases of the junction unmatched. The CDR3 bases are TGCGCCAGCAGCAGAGGGGACAGGCCCACAGATACGCAGTATTTT. Encoded protein: CASSRGDRPTDTQYF.

J is TRBJ1-3 and V is TRBV7-2; tentative D call: TRBD1 (5 bases). V was shortened by 5 bases and J by 0 bases, with 11 bases between the two germline ends. The CDR3 runs 15 residues. Germline CDR1 reads SGHTA; CDR2 reads FQGNSA. The DNA of the CDR3 is TGTGCCAGCAGCCCGGGACTGACCTCTGGAAACACCATATATTTT. Translated: CASSPGLTSGNTIYF.

The genes are TRBV4-1 and TRBJ1-1; unclear D gene. CDR1 and CDR2 from the germline V gene are MGHRA and YSYEKL. The V and J ends lost 6 bases and 0 bases respectively, with 11 bases between them. The CDR3 covers 14 residues. CDR3 in DNA: TGCGCCAGCAGGGGAAGAACGATGAACACTGAAGCTTTCTTT. Amino acid sequence: CASRGRTMNTEAFF.

This rearrangement joins TRBV3-1 (or the pseudogene TRBV3-2) to TRBJ2-2; no clear D gene. The CDR3 has 16 amino acids. Germline V CDR1 and CDR2: LGHDT, YNNKEL (reference sequence). Between the trimmed V and J ends, which lost 2 bases and 6 bases, there was a span of 16 bases. In DNA, the CDR3 is TGTGCCAGCAGCCAACGTATCGTCCCCCGACCCGGGGAGCTGTTTTTT. This encodes CASSQRIVPRPGELFF.

For the CDR3, the DNA is TGTGCCAGCACTAAAAGGCGCGAGACAAGCTCCTACGAGCAGTACTTC. Residues: CASTKRRETSSYEQYF. The chain links TRBV27 to TRBJ2-7, with D unresolved. The ends were cut back, 7 bases at V and 0 bases at J, with 19 bases in the middle. CDR3 length: 16 amino acids. Per the germline V gene, CDR1 is MNHEY and CDR2 is SMNVEV (reference sequence).

The V call is TRBV20-1, the J call TRBJ2-7; a possible D gene is TRBD2 (5 bases). CDR3 length: 14 amino acids. Per the germline V gene, CDR1 is DFQATT and CDR2 is SNEGSKA (reference sequence). Deletions cut 3 bases from V and 0 bases from J, with 12 bases between. CDR3 bases: TGCAGTGCTAGTGGAGGAGCGCTCTCCTACGAGCAGTACTTC. This gives the protein CSASGGALSYEQYF.

This chain joins TRBV10-3 and TRBJ2-7; TRBD1 is a possible D gene (6 bases). V was pared by 10 bases and J by 5 bases, with 12 bases between. CDR3 length: 11 amino acids. Germline V gives CDR1 ENHRY, CDR2 SYGVKD. This CDR3 reads CATTGSHEQYF. The CDR3 bases are TGTGCCACCACAGGGTCCCACGAGCAGTACTTC.

Turning to this clone: An end of the junction does not agree with germline; a read error may underlie this. This chain links TRBV7-7 with TRBJ1-5; 7 nucleotides agree with TRBD1. The CDR3 spans 16 residues. Germline CDR1 SSHAT, CDR2 FNYEAQ (reference sequence). This CDR3 reads CASSWGQFPVGRPQHF. The DNA for the CDR3 is TGTGCTAGCAGCTGGGGACAGTTCCCCGTTGGAAGGCCCCAGCATTTT.

CDR3 DNA sequence: TGTGCCAGCAGTTACCCGGGGGGCGGGCGCGATGGCTACACCTTC. Its translation is CASSYPGGGRDGYTF. The chain combines TRBV6-2 or TRBV6-3 with TRBJ1-2; TRBD1 is a possible D gene (6 bases). The CDR3 is 15 amino acids. Germline V lookup: CDR1 MNHEY, CDR2 SVGEGT. The V and J ends lost 2 bases and 6 bases respectively, with 16 bases between them.

V is TRBV10-3 and J is TRBJ1-3, with D tentatively TRBD1 (5 bases). With 2 bases removed from V and 0 bases from J, the gap between germline ends came to 14 bases. This CDR3 region has 17 residues. Germline V CDR1 and CDR2: ENHRY, SYGVKD. DNA for the CDR3: TGTGCCATCAGTGAGCCAGGGCAGGGACGCTCTGGAAACACCATATATTTT. Its translation is CAISEPGQGRSGNTIYF.